This TCR beta chain was sequenced for a study of T cell changes during pregnancy in multiple sclerosis. This clone was found once. Trimming stripped 1 base from V and 2 bases from J, with 11 bases between. Germline assignment: CDR1 LNHDA and CDR2 SQIVND (reference sequence). The CDR3 extends over 15 amino acids. Clones were read by immunoSEQ multiplex PCR, and TCRdb kept only the in-frame ones, dropping some. The sample includes some 45,000 clones, just under 95% of them seen just once. The clonotype comes from a female donor with multiple sclerosis, enrolled in a pregnancy study. The material sequenced was CD8+ T cells from peripheral blood mononuclear cells, taken in the first trimester of pregnancy. The chain carries TRBV19 and TRBJ1-1; possibly TRBD1 for D (6 bases). CDR3 sequence: CASSIGGGANTEAFF. The CDR3 nucleotides read TGTGCCAGTAGTATAGGAGGGGGGGCAAACACTGAAGCTTTCTTT.